The present TCR beta chain was sequenced within a study of response to subunit inactivated influenza vaccine. Overall study findings and caveats: Authors suggested seasonal influenza vaccinations each recruit few new T cells.

Concerning this clonotype: Its antigen is unknown.

MiXCR was run by TCRdb on the RT-PCR reads, yielding one entry per CDR3 protein. This sample yields approximately 300,000 distinct CDR3 sequences, of which 20% to 25% are seen a single time; around 10% belongs to the top ten. The CDR3 consists of 15 residues. Trimming stripped 7 bases from V and 4 bases from J, with 20 bases between. Germline V gene lookup returns CDR1 SGHRS and CDR2 YFSETQ. The chain employs TRBV5-1 and TRBJ1-2, with D perhaps matching TRBD1 (6 bases). This receptor was taken from a man in his fifties or sixties who received an inactivated influenza vaccine. The material sequenced was PBMCs from blood, taken 21 months after vaccination. The CDR3 reads CASQTDPGAFYGYTF. CDR3 DNA: TGCGCCAGCCAAACCGACCCGGGGGCTTTCTATGGCTACACCTTC.